The 18 T cell receptor beta chains listed next were all sequenced from one sample in a study of OX40 agonist ivuxolimab in advanced cancers. Library preparation employed the immunoSEQ multiplex PCR assay. Sourced from immuneACCESS, this table was stored by TCRdb with only in-frame sequences that have V and J called. A share of the clones is absent; for the studies checked, an unresolved V gene accounts for under half, and the remainder has no known explanation. The sample data list tens of thousands of clones, and 85% to 90% of these were observed just once. The top ten clones comprise about 1.5% of the sample. The source material was CD4+ or CD8+ T cells sorted from blood, sampled in a trial of the OX40 agonist ivuxolimab. These receptors originate from an adult with an advanced solid tumor such as melanoma, head and neck, liver or kidney cancer.

A single count supports this clone. The chain recombines TRBV2 with TRBJ2-3; 12 nucleotides match TRBD2. From germline, CDR1 is SNHLY and CDR2 FYNNEI. V was clipped by 4 bases and J by 5 bases; unmatched bases: 10. This CDR3 comprises 17 residues. The CDR3 DNA reads as TGTGCCAGCAGTGCTCTAGCGGGAGGGCTCGGGGGAGATACGCAGTATTTT. This codes for CASSALAGGLGGDTQYF.

This chain links TRBV2 with TRBJ1-1, with unresolved D. CDR3 size: 13 residues. Deletions cut 6 bases from V and 0 bases from J, with 8 bases between. Per the germline V gene, CDR1 is SNHLY and CDR2 is FYNNEI. CDR3 sequence: CASRTLMNTEAFF. The CDR3 DNA reads as TGTGCCAGCAGGACACTCATGAACACTGAAGCTTTCTTT.

The genes are TRBV29-1 and TRBJ2-5; a possible D gene is TRBD2 (5 bases). CDR3 length equals 11 residues. Germline values: CDR1 SQVTM, CDR2 ANQGSEA. V was cut by 6 bases and J by 0 bases, with 5 bases left in between. Written as DNA, the CDR3 is TGCAGCGTCGGGGACCAAGAGACCCAGTACTTC. Translation gives CSVGDQETQYF.

This clone was detected only a few times. The chain is built from TRBV5-4 and TRBJ2-7; 8 bases match TRBD2. This CDR3 has 15 residues. J was trimmed by 2 bases and V by 0 bases; bases with no gene match: 4. Germline V lookup: CDR1 SGHNT, CDR2 YYREEE (reference sequence). Written as DNA, the CDR3 is TGTGCCAGCAGCTTGGGCGGGGGGACGACCTACGAGCAGTACTTC. Its protein is CASSLGGGTTYEQYF. Full variable domain (remainder filled in from reference TRBV5-4 and TRBJ2-7): ETGVTQSPTHLIKTRGQQVTLRCSSQSGHNTVSWYQQALGQGPQFIFQYYREEENGRGNFPPRFSGLQFPNYSSELNVNALELDDSALYLCASSLGGGTTYEQYFGPGTRLTVT.

V gene TRBV18 combines with J gene TRBJ2-1, with a tentative D call TRBD1 (6 bases). Germline-derived CDR1 and CDR2 are KGHSH and LQKENI. Deletions cut 4 bases from V and 4 bases from J, with 17 bases between. CDR3 size: 16 residues. The chain's CDR3 is CASSLRQADTYNEQFF. The CDR3 nucleotides are TGTGCCAGCTCACTCAGACAGGCCGATACTTACAATGAGCAGTTCTTC.

CDR3 DNA sequence: TGTGCCAGCTCACCACCAGGGAGCCGGTCGTCCGAGCAGTACTTC. Its translation: CASSPPGSRSSEQYF. This chain connects TRBV18 to TRBJ2-7, with a possible D match to TRBD2 (5 bases). Trimming removed 0 bases from V and 6 bases from J, with 15 bases in between. The CDR3 extends over 15 amino acids. Per germline, CDR1 KGHSH and CDR2 LQKENI.

The genes are TRBV19 and TRBJ2-1; 11 nucleotides align to TRBD2. Germline V gene lookup returns CDR1 LNHDA and CDR2 SQIVND (reference sequence). J was trimmed by 5 bases and V by 7 bases; bases with no gene match: 7. This CDR3 is built from 15 residues. The CDR3 region has the DNA TGTGCCAGTACCACCGGGACTAGCGGAAACAATGAGCAGTTCTTC. Protein product: CASTTGTSGNNEQFF.

The gene calls are TRBV6-1 and TRBJ2-5; D is uncertain. Looked up from germline, CDR1 is MNHNS and CDR2 is SASEGT. The CDR3 extends over 11 amino acids. Trimming cost V 5 bases and J 6 bases, with 7 bases left between them. This CDR3 is CASSYEKTQYF. The CDR3, as DNA: TGTGCCAGCAGTTATGAAAAGACCCAGTACTTC.

This chain connects TRBV25-1 to TRBJ1-1; a weak D match, TRBD1 (6 bases). Between the trimmed V and J ends, which lost 5 bases and 2 bases, there was a span of 9 bases. Germline V gene sequence: CDR1 MGHDK, CDR2 SYGVNS. This CDR3 comprises 13 residues. The CDR3 DNA is TGTGCCAGCAGTTGGGGGGCTAACACTGAAGCTTTCTTT. Translated: CASSWGANTEAFF. The variable domain in full, completed from reference TRBV25-1 and TRBJ1-1, reads EADIYQTPRYLVIGTGKKITLECSQTMGHDKMYWYQQDPGMELHLIHYSYGVNSTEKGDLSSESTVSRIRTEHFPLTLESARPSHTSQYLCASSWGANTEAFFGQGTRLTVV.

This clone has only a few counts. DNA of the CDR3: TGTGCCAGCAGGTTGTCCGGGACAGGCCCCTTGAGCAATCAGCCCCAGCATTTT. Amino acid sequence: CASRLSGTGPLSNQPQHF. The rearrangement links TRBV2 to TRBJ1-5; the match to TRBD1 covers 8 bases. This CDR3 has 18 residues. CDR1 and CDR2 (germline): SNHLY, FYNNEI. Losses at the gene ends were 6 bases for V and 1 base for J; bases not matched to a gene: 14.

The genes are TRBV5-1 and TRBJ2-3; 7 bases are a match to TRBD2. CDR3 size: 12 residues. CDR1 and CDR2 (germline): SGHRS, YFSETQ. Trimming took 10 bases from V and 1 from J; bases not matched to a gene: 3. The CDR3, as DNA: TGCGCCGGGGGACTACGCACAGATACGCAGTATTTT. This encodes CAGGLRTDTQYF.

The genes are TRBV29-1 and TRBJ2-3, with 9 bases identical to TRBD2. Germline loops: CDR1 SQVTM, CDR2 ANQGSEA. V lost 7 bases to trimming and J lost 2 bases; unmatched junction nucleotides: 10. The length of the CDR3 is 15 residues. Here the CDR3 DNA reads TGCAGCGCAGACGGGCTAGCGGGGCACACAGATACGCAGTATTTT. This translates into CSADGLAGHTDTQYF.

The chain recombines TRBV27 with TRBJ2-3, with unresolved D. The ends were cut back, 3 bases at V and 0 bases at J, with 4 bases in the middle. The germline V gene has CDR1 MNHEY and CDR2 SMNVEV (reference sequence). CDR3 length: 13 residues. The CDR3 DNA follows: TGTGCCAGCAGTTTCCCGAGCACAGATACGCAGTATTTT. Its protein product is CASSFPSTDTQYF.

This clone turned up a few times. The chain uses TRBV5-1 and TRBJ2-2; D is ambiguous. The CDR3 contains 13 residues. Trimming took 2 bases from V and 1 from J, leaving 3 bases between them. Germline V gene data show CDR1 as SGHRS and CDR2 as YFSETQ. CDR3 sequence reads: CASSLQNTGELFF. The CDR3 DNA sequence: TGCGCCAGCAGCTTACAGAACACCGGGGAGCTGTTTTTT. The whole variable domain, filled in from reference TRBV5-1 and TRBJ2-2, reads KAGVTQTPRYLIKTRGQQVTLSCSPISGHRSVSWYQQTPGQGLQFLFEYFSETQRNKGNFPGRFSGRQFSNSRSEMNVSTLELGDSALYLCASSLQNTGELFFGEGSRLTVL.

The J gene is TRBJ2-2, the V gene TRBV19; no clear D. Per germline, CDR1 LNHDA and CDR2 SQIVND (reference sequence). The CDR3 is 14 residues long. Trimming took 11 bases from V and 3 from J, leaving 16 bases between them. The CDR3 loop is CACRPGPDTGELFF. In nucleotides, the CDR3 is TGTGCCTGCCGCCCGGGTCCGGACACCGGGGAGCTGTTTTTT.

The rearrangement joins TRBV6-6 to TRBJ1-2; 11 bases are a match to TRBD1. V lost 4 bases and J lost 4; bases outside the gene matches: 8. CDR3 length: 16 residues. The germline CDR1 and CDR2 sequences are MNHNY and SVGAGI (reference sequence). The chain's CDR3 is CASSSGRTGGGYGYTF. For the CDR3, the DNA is TGTGCCAGCAGTTCCGGGAGGACAGGGGGCGGCTATGGCTACACCTTC.

The chain combines TRBV6-1 with TRBJ1-1; D not resolved. Germline assignment: CDR1 MNHNS and CDR2 SASEGT. This CDR3 contains 11 residues. The ends were cut back, 7 bases at V and 3 bases at J, with 6 bases in the middle. CDR3 loop: CASNRDTEAFF. CDR3 nucleotides: TGTGCCAGCAACCGGGACACTGAAGCTTTCTTT.

The chain is built from TRBV5-5 and TRBJ1-6; TRBD1 might be the D (5 bases). The V and J ends lost 3 bases and 2 bases respectively, with 9 bases between them. The germline V gene has CDR1 SGHKS and CDR2 YYEKEE (reference sequence). CDR3 size: 15 residues. CDR3 protein: CASSSQGTYNSPLHF. For the CDR3, the DNA is TGTGCCAGCAGCTCGCAGGGAACCTATAATTCACCCCTCCACTTT.